This TCR beta chain was sequenced in a study of blood T cell repertoires in COVID-19. Turning to the study itself: Spain, Italy and the United States supplied samples that represented acute and convalescent COVID-19.

Per the study methods: Amplification with reference gene primers provided the estimates of nucleated cell counts. TCRdb keeps only in-frame clones here, not all; method: immunoSEQ multiplex PCR. V and J calls and clone size are those listed in that table; D and trimming were worked out from the DNA. The sample contains about 310,000 clones, about 89% of which appear only once. There are 15 residues in the CDR3. Trimming cost V 0 bases and J 2 bases, with 11 bases left between them. CDR1 and CDR2 from the germline V gene are LGHDT and YNNKEL (reference sequence). Donors were grouped by their self-reported clinical history. Before being deemed recovered, Cohort 3 donors had two negative PCRs, clearance, or symptom resolution.

Sequencing was done on a sample of PBMCs or T cells enriched from blood (not recorded which). The receptor was isolated from a woman aged 40 to 55 who had recovered from COVID-19. V and J are TRBV3-1 (or the pseudogene TRBV3-2) and TRBJ2-7; D unclear. The CDR3 DNA reads as TGTGCCAGCAGCCAAGAAATTCCTGGGCCCTACGAGCAGTACTTC. Its translation is CASSQEIPGPYEQYF.